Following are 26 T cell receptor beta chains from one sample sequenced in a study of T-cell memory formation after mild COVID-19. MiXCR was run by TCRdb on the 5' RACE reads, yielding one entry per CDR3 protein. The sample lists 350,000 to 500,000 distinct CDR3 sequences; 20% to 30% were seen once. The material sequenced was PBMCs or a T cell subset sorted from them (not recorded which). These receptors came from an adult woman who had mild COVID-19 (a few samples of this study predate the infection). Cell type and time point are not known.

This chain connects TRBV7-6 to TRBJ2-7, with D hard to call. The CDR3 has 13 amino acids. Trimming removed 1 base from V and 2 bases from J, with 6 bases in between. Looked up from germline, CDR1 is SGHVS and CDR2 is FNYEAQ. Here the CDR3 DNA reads TGTGCCAGCAGCTTAGTAGAAACCTACGAGCAGTACTTC. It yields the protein CASSLVETYEQYF.

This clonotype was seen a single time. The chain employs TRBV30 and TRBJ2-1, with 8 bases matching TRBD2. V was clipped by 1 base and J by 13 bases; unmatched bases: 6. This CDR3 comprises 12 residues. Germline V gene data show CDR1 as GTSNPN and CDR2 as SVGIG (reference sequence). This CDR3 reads CAWSASGTSQFF. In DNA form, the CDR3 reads TGTGCCTGGAGTGCTTCCGGGACTAGTCAGTTCTTC.

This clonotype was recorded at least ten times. In DNA, the CDR3 is TGCGCCAGCAGCCAAGATTGGACTCCGACAGGAGAGCATGAGCAGTTCTTC. Translation: CASSQDWTPTGEHEQFF. The V and J genes are TRBV4-1 and TRBJ2-1; a possible D gene is TRBD1 (6 bases). CDR3 length: 17 residues. Trimming stripped 0 bases from V and 8 bases from J, with 20 bases between. The germline V gene encodes CDR1 MGHRA and CDR2 YSYEKL.

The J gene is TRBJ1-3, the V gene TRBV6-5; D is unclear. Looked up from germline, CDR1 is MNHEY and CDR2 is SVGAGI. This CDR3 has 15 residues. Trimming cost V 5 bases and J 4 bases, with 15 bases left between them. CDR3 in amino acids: CASSPPPGSGNTIYF. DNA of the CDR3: TGTGCCAGCAGTCCGCCGCCAGGATCGGGAAACACCATATATTTT.

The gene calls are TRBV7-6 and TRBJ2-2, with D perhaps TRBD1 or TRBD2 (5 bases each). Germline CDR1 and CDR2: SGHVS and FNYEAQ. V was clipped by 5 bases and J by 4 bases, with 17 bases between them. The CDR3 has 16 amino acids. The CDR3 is CASSPRLQGATGELFF. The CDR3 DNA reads TGTGCCAGCAGCCCCCGTTTGCAGGGAGCCACCGGGGAGCTGTTTTTT.

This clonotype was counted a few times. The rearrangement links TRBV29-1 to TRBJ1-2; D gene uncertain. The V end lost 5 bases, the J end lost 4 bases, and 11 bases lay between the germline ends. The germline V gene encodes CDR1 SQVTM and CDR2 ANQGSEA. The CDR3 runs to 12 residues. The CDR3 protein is CSVSQSTYGYTF. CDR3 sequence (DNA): TGCAGCGTTTCCCAGAGCACCTATGGCTACACCTTC.

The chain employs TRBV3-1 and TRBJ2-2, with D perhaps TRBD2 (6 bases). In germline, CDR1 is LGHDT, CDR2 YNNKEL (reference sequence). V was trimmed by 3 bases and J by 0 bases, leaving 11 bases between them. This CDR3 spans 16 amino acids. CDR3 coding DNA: TGTGCCAGCAGCCAGGCAAGCGGGCCGAACACCGGGGAGCTGTTTTTT. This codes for CASSQASGPNTGELFF. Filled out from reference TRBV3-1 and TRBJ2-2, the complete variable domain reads DTAVSQTPKYLVTQMGNDKSIKCEQNLGHDTMYWYKQDSKKFLKIMFSYNNKELIINETVPNRFSPKSPDKAHLNLHINSLELGDSAVYFCASSQASGPNTGELFFGEGSRLTVL.

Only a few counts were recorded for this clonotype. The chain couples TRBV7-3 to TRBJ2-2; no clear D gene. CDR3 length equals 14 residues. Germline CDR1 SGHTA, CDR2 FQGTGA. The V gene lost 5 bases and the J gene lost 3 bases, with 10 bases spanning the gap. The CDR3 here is CASSPDGYTGELFF. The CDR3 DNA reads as TGTGCCAGCAGCCCGGACGGATACACCGGGGAGCTGTTTTTT.

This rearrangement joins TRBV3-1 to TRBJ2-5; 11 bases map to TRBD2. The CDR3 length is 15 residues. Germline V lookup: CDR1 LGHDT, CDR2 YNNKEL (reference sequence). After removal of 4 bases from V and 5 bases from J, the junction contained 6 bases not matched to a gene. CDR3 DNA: TGTGCCAGCAGCCTACGACTAGCGGGAATGGAGACCCAGTACTTC. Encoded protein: CASSLRLAGMETQYF.

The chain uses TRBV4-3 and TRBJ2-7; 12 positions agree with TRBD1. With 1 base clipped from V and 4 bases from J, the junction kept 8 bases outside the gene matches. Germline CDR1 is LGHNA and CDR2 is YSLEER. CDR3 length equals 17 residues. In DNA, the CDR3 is TGCGCCAGCAGCCAAGTGACGCCGGGACAGGGGGCATACGAGCAGTACTTC. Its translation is CASSQVTPGQGAYEQYF.

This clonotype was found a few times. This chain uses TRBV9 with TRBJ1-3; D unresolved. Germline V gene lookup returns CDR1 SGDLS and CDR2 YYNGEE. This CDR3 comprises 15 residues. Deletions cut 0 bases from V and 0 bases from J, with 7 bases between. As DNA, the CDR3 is TGTGCCAGCAGCGTAGACAGCAGCTCTGGAAACACCATATATTTT. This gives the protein CASSVDSSSGNTIYF.

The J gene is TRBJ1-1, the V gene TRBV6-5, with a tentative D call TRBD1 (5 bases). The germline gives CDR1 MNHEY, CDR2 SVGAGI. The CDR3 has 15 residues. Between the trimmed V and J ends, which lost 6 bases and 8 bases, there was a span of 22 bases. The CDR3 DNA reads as TGTGCCAGCAGATATGACATTATGGGGGTCTCGGAAGCTTTCTTT. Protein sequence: CASRYDIMGVSEAFF.

The CDR3 spells CASRPRTSGYNEQFF. The CDR3 bases are TGTGCCAGCAGGCCAAGGACTAGCGGGTACAATGAGCAGTTCTTC. The chain employs TRBV12-3 or TRBV12-4 and TRBJ2-1; 11 bases fit TRBD2. The junction had 5 bases not matched to a gene; V was cut back by 6 bases and J by 4 bases. The CDR3 length is 15 residues.

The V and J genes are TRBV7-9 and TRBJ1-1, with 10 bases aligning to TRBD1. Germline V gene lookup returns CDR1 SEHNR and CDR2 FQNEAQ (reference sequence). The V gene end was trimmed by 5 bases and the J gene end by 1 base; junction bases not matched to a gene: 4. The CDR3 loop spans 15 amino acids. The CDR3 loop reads CASSRQGAANTEAFF. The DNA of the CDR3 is TGTGCCAGCAGCCGACAGGGGGCTGCGAACACTGAAGCTTTCTTT.

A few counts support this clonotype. CDR3 protein: CAIGVAVGSLIPYEQYF. The CDR3 DNA sequence: TGTGCCATCGGGGTAGCAGTGGGGTCCCTTATCCCCTACGAGCAGTACTTC. This chain joins TRBV7-8 and TRBJ2-7; weak D call: TRBD2 (5 bases). The V gene lost 10 bases and the J gene lost 2 bases, with 27 bases spanning the gap. The CDR3 is 17 residues long. Germline V lookup: CDR1 SGHVS, CDR2 FQNEAQ.

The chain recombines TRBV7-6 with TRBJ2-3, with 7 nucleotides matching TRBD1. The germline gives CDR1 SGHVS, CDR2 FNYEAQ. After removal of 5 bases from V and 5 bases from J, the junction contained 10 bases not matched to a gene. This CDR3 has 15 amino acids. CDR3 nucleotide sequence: TGTGCCAGCAGCGACCGGGACAGACATGGAGATACGCAGTATTTT. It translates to CASSDRDRHGDTQYF. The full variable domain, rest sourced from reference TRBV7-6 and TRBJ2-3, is GAGVSQSPRYKVTKRGQDVALRCDPISGHVSLYWYRQALGQGPEFLTYFNYEAQQDKSGLPNDRFSAERPEGSISTLTIQRTEQRDSAMYRCASSDRDRHGDTQYFGPGTRLTVL.

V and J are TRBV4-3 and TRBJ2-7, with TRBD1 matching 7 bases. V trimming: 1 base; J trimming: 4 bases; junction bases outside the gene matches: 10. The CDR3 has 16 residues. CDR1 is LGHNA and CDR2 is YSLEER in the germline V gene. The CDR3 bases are TGCGCCAGCAGCCAAGGAAATGGACAGGCCCTTTACGAGCAGTACTTC. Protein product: CASSQGNGQALYEQYF.

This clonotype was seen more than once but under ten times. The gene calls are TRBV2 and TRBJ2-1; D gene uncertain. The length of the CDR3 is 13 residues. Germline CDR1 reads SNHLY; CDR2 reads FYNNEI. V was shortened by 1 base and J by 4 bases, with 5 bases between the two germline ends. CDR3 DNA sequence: TGTGCCAGCAGTGAAGTGGGATACAATGAGCAGTTCTTC. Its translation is CASSEVGYNEQFF.

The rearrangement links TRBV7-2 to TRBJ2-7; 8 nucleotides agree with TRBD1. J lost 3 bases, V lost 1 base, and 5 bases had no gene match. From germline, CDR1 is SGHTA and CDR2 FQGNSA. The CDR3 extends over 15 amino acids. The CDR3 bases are TGTGCCAGCAGCTTAGGTAGGGACAGGTTCTACGAGCAGTACTTC. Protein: CASSLGRDRFYEQYF.

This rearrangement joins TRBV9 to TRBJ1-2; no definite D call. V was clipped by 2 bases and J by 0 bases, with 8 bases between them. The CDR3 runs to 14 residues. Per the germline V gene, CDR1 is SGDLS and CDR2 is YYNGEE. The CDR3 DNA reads TGTGCCAGCAGCGTGGAGGCAACTAACTATGGCTACACCTTC. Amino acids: CASSVEATNYGYTF.

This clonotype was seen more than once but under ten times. CDR3 nucleotide sequence: TGTGCCTGGGAAACGTGGCATGAGCAGTTCTTC. This gives the protein CAWETWHEQFF. The chain joins TRBV30 to TRBJ2-1; D is uncertain. Trimming removed 5 bases from V and 8 bases from J, with 10 bases in between. The CDR3 extends over 11 amino acids. Germline loops: CDR1 GTSNPN, CDR2 SVGIG (reference sequence).

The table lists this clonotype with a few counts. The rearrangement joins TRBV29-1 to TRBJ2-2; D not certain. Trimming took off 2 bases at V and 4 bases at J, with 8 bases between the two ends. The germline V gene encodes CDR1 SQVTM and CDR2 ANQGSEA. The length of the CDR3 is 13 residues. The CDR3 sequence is CSVEPRRTGELFF. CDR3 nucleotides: TGCAGCGTTGAACCCAGGCGCACCGGGGAGCTGTTTTTT.

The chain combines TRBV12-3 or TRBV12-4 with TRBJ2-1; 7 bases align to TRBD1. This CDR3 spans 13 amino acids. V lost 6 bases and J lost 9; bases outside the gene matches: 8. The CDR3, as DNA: TGTGCCAGCAGCCCCAGGGGGATCGCTGAGCAGTTCTTC. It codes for CASSPRGIAEQFF.

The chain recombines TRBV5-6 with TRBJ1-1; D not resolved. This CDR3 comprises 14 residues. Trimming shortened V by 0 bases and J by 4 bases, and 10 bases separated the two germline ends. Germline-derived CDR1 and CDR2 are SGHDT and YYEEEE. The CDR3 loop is CASSLGWQLTEAFF. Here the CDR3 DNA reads TGTGCCAGCAGCTTGGGGTGGCAGCTCACTGAAGCTTTCTTT. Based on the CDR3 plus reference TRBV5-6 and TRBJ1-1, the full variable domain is DAGVTQSPTHLIKTRGQQVTLRCSPKSGHDTVSWYQQALGQGPQFIFQYYEEEERQRGNFPDRFSGHQFPNYSSELNVNALLLGDSALYLCASSLGWQLTEAFFGQGTRLTVV.

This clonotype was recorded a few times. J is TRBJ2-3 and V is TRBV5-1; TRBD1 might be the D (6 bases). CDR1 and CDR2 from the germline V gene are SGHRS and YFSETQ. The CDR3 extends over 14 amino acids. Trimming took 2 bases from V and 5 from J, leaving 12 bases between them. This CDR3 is CASSLAGVGDTQYF. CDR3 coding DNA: TGCGCCAGCAGCTTAGCAGGGGTTGGAGATACGCAGTATTTT.

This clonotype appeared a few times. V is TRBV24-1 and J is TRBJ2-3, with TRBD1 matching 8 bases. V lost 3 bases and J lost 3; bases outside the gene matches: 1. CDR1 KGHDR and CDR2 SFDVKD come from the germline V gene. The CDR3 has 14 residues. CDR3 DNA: TGTGCCACCAGTGATACAGGGGGTACAGATACGCAGTATTTT. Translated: CATSDTGGTDTQYF.